These T cell receptor beta chains were read from a single sample in a study of blood T cell repertoires in COVID-19. Sequencing used immunoSEQ multiplex PCR; TCRdb keeps in-frame clones, though not all of them. Of 100,000 to 130,000 clones listed, roughly 88% are singletons. Sequencing was carried out using peripheral blood. The receptors here all came from a man aged 50-60 years with active or convalescent COVID-19. The CDR3 runs from the conserved cysteine through the conserved F or W. The order of the fields is CDR3 length, clone size, V gene, J gene, D gene, CDR3 DNA, CDR3 protein. The D gene is left open where the match is weak. Expanded clones are given a class, and other clones once, few, many or no size at all.

12,once,TRBV28,TRBJ1-5,TRBD1,TGTGCCAGCGGACAGGGCAATCAGCCCCAGCATTTT,CASGQGNQPQHF
15,.,TRBV11-2,TRBJ2-1,TRBD2,TGTGCCAGCAGCCGTAGCGGGAGCTCCTACAATGAGCAGTTCTTC,CASSRSGSSYNEQFF
19,.,TRBV19,TRBJ2-2,TRBD2,TGTGCCAGTAGTATCCCTTGGGGGGTTAGCGGGAGGTTCACCGGGGAGCTGTTTTTT,CASSIPWGVSGRFTGELFF
12,once,TRBV11-3,TRBJ2-7,TRBD2,TGTGCCAGCAGTCGGGGGGGCTACGAGCAGTACTTC,CASSRGGYEQYF
15,.,TRBV5-1,TRBJ1-5,.,TGCGCCAGCAGCTTGGCAGGACACGCTGATCAGCCCCAGCATTTT,CASSLAGHADQPQHF
16,.,TRBV24-1,TRBJ2-1,.,TGTGCCACCAGTGATTTGGGGCGCAACTCCTACAATGAGCAGTTCTTC,CATSDLGRNSYNEQFF
15,.,TRBV5-5,TRBJ1-2,.,TGTGCCAGCAGCTCTACCCAGGGGATGGCCTATGGCTACACCTTC,CASSSTQGMAYGYTF
12,.,TRBV5-4,TRBJ2-5,TRBD2,TGTGCCACCGGGACTAGCGGAGAGACCCAGTACTTC,CATGTSGETQYF
14,.,TRBV5-8,TRBJ1-1,TRBD1,TGTGCCAGCAGCCCACCATCTAGGGGGCCTGAAGCTTTCTTT,CASSPPSRGPEAFF
18,.,TRBV9,TRBJ2-6,.,TGTGCCAGCAGCGTCCTCGGACAGTTGATCTCTGGGGCCAACGTCCTGACTTTC,CASSVLGQLISGANVLTF
14,.,TRBV28,TRBJ2-3,TRBD1,TGTGCCAGCAGTCATACAGGGGTCACAGATACGCAGTATTTT,CASSHTGVTDTQYF
15,once,TRBV5-5,TRBJ1-5,.,TGTGCCAGCAGCCCCGAGGAAGGAGGAAATCAGCCCCAGCATTTT,CASSPEEGGNQPQHF
16,.,TRBV5-6,TRBJ2-3,TRBD1,TGTGCCAGCAGCTTTCCCAGGGGGCTCGACACAGATACGCAGTATTTT,CASSFPRGLDTDTQYF
14,few,TRBV7-2,TRBJ2-7,TRBD2,TGTGCCAGCACGACTAGCGGAAACACCTACGAGCAGTACTTC,CASTTSGNTYEQYF
15,.,TRBV21-1,TRBJ1-4,.,TGTGCCAGCAGTACCTGGGACAGGGATAATGAAAAACTGTTTTTT,CASSTWDRDNEKLFF
14,.,TRBV6-5,TRBJ1-1,.,TGTGCCAGCAGTTACAACAATGGGAACACTGAAGCTTTCTTT,CASSYNNGNTEAFF
15,.,TRBV19,TRBJ1-6,.,TGTGCCAGTGCCCTCAACAGGAGAACTAATTCACCCCTCCACTTT,CASALNRRTNSPLHF
14,.,TRBV10-1,TRBJ2-1,.,TGCGCCAGCAGTGAGAGCGGTTTCCCCCTTGAGCAGTTCTTC,CASSESGFPLEQFF
15,.,TRBV4-1,TRBJ2-7,TRBD2,TGCGCCAGCAGCCTCCTCAGCGGGGGGCCCTACGAGCAGTACTTC,CASSLLSGGPYEQYF
15,.,TRBV2,TRBJ2-7,TRBD2,TGTGCCAGCAGACCTCCTAGCGGGCGGTCCTACGAGCAGTACTTC,CASRPPSGRSYEQYF
12,.,TRBV11-2,TRBJ2-7,.,TGTGCCAGCCGGGAGGGGGCGTACGAGCAGTACTTC,CASREGAYEQYF
14,.,TRBV7-2,TRBJ2-5,.,TGTGCCAGCAGCTTATTCGGGGAGCGGGAGACCCAGTACTTC,CASSLFGERETQYF
17,.,TRBV24-1,TRBJ1-5,TRBD1,TGTGCCACCAGTGGTTATTCGGCACAGGGGGTCAATCAGCCCCAGCATTTT,CATSGYSAQGVNQPQHF
17,.,TRBV6-1,TRBJ1-6,.,TGTGCCAGCAGTGAAGGAGAGGGTGAAAGGGCTAATTCACCCCTCCACTTT,CASSEGEGERANSPLHF
16,.,TRBV3-1/TRBV3-2,TRBJ2-3,TRBD1,TGTGCCAGCAGCCGACAGGGGGCCTTTTACACAGATACGCAGTATTTT,CASSRQGAFYTDTQYF
15,.,TRBV6-2/TRBV6-3,TRBJ2-3,.,TGTGCCAGCAGTTACTTCAGGGGCAATACAGATACGCAGTATTTT,CASSYFRGNTDTQYF
12,.,TRBV29-1,TRBJ2-5,.,TGCAGCGTTGGGACAGCCCAAGAGACCCAGTACTTC,CSVGTAQETQYF
16,.,TRBV4-3,TRBJ1-5,.,TGCGCCAGCAGCCAAGATCGCGCTATCAGGAATCAGCCCCAGCATTTT,CASSQDRAIRNQPQHF
16,few,TRBV5-6,TRBJ2-7,TRBD2,TGTGCCAGCAGCTTCGGTTTGGCGGGAGGAGCTTACGAGCAGTACTTC,CASSFGLAGGAYEQYF
10,few,TRBV12-3/TRBV12-4,TRBJ1-2,.,TGTGCCAGCAGTCTTGATGGCTACACCTTC,CASSLDGYTF
11,.,TRBV20-1,TRBJ1-3,.,TGCAGTGCGGCCTGGGGAAACACCATATATTTT,CSAAWGNTIYF
15,.,TRBV5-4,TRBJ2-5,.,TGTGCCAGCAGCTTGGGTCAACCGGGGCAAGAGACCCAGTACTTC,CASSLGQPGQETQYF
14,.,TRBV6-1,TRBJ1-2,.,TGTGCCACCTGGCCCGGAGGGCAGCTTCATGGCTACACCTTC,CATWPGGQLHGYTF
14,.,TRBV5-1,TRBJ1-1,.,TGCGCCAGCAGGAAAACAGGGTCTAACACTGAAGCTTTCTTT,CASRKTGSNTEAFF
12,.,TRBV10-3,TRBJ2-7,.,TGTGCCATCAAAGGACAATCCTACGAGCAGTACTTC,CAIKGQSYEQYF
16,.,TRBV7-9,TRBJ1-2,TRBD1,TGTGCCAGCAGCTGGACAGGGGGCGAGAAGAACTATGGCTACACCTTC,CASSWTGGEKNYGYTF
16,.,TRBV4-1,TRBJ1-1,TRBD1,TGCGCCAGCAGCCAGGGACAGGGAGCGATGAACACTGAAGCTTTCTTT,CASSQGQGAMNTEAFF
14,.,TRBV19,TRBJ2-7,TRBD1,TGTGCCAGTAGTTCCGGGACAGGGGATGACGAGCAGTACTTC,CASSSGTGDDEQYF
16,.,TRBV5-4,TRBJ2-1,TRBD2,TGTGCCAGCAGTCGGGGGACTAGCGGGAGGGCCAATGAGCAGTTCTTC,CASSRGTSGRANEQFF
13,few,TRBV30,TRBJ1-4,TRBD1,TGTGCCTGGAGCGTGGACAGGGCAGAAAAACTGTTTTTT,CAWSVDRAEKLFF
13,once,TRBV10-1,TRBJ2-7,TRBD1,TGCGCCAGCAGTGAGTATTGGACAGGGCAGCAGTACTTC,CASSEYWTGQQYF
16,.,TRBV2,TRBJ1-2,TRBD1,TGTGCCAGCAGTGAAGTGAGGGGACAGGGGAACTATGGCTACACCTTC,CASSEVRGQGNYGYTF
16,.,TRBV11-2,TRBJ2-3,TRBD1,TGTGCCAGCAGCAAACAAAGGGTCACAGGGGCAGATACGCAGTATTTT,CASSKQRVTGADTQYF
15,.,TRBV6-5,TRBJ1-4,.,TGTGCCAGCAGTTACTCGAACGGGAACGGTGAAAAACTGTTTTTT,CASSYSNGNGEKLFF
14,once,TRBV4-3,TRBJ2-7,.,TGCGCCAGCAGCCACCAGACAAACTCCTACGAGCAGTACTTC,CASSHQTNSYEQYF